This T cell receptor (beta chain) stems from a study of cytomegalovirus exposure and HLA in healthy donors. Comment on this clone: Its antigen is unknown.

The study ran its PCR with 60 Vbeta and 13 Jbeta primers. Original data processing: Later, an analysis found around 80 million unique TCR beta chains, and approximately 10 million of these were shared. Only in-frame clones appear in the TCRdb table, and some are missing; sequencing was by immunoSEQ multiplex PCR. From that table come the V and J calls and clone size; the DNA was used to work out D and trimming. The sample comprises 95,000 to 100,000 clones, around a tenth of which are singletons, and 4.5% to 6% rests with the top ten. Study outcomes and limitations: There were some public TCRs occurring in many donors, but most TCR sequences were rare.

The V end was cut by 6 bases, the J end by 2 bases, with 6 bases between. CDR1 DFQATT and CDR2 SNEGSKA come from the germline V gene (reference sequence). The CDR3 length is 11 residues. The material sequenced was PBMCs. The chain joins TRBV20-1 to TRBJ2-3, with D possibly matching TRBD1 (5 bases). This receptor was obtained from a man over 45 in good health and CMV-seropositive. CDR3: CSAGDTDTQYF. CDR3 coding DNA: TGCAGTGCAGGGGACACAGATACGCAGTATTTT.